Below, 9 T cell receptor beta chains from the same sample are listed, as sequenced in a study of T cells after yellow fever vaccination. One entry per CDR3 protein results from TCRdb running MiXCR on the 5' RACE reads. This table holds about 260,000 distinct CDR3 sequences, about 3.9% found once. The input for sequencing was PBMCs, taken 15 days after the yellow fever booster vaccination. All receptors derive from a man between 18 and 29 years old who received the YFV17D yellow fever vaccine.

This clonotype came up many times. This rearrangement joins TRBV5-1 to TRBJ2-5; 12 nucleotides align to TRBD2. The CDR3 runs 16 residues. Germline V gives CDR1 SGHRS, CDR2 YFSETQ. Trimming removed 6 bases from V and 4 bases from J; junction bases left unmatched: 10. Written as DNA, the CDR3 is TGCGCCAGCACCCCTAGCGGGGGGGGAATCGGAGAGACCCAGTACTTC. Residues: CASTPSGGGIGETQYF.

Many counts were recorded for this clonotype. The V call is TRBV4-3, the J call TRBJ2-6; no firm D call. The CDR3 extends over 17 amino acids. CDR1 is LGHNA, CDR2 YSLEER, per germline. V dropped 0 bases and J dropped 0 bases, with 9 bases sitting between them. The CDR3 here is CASSQEGRSSGANVLTF. The CDR3 DNA reads TGCGCCAGCAGCCAAGAAGGACGGAGCTCTGGGGCCAACGTCCTGACTTTC.

In its sample, this clonotype was seen many times. The chain has TRBV7-9 and TRBJ1-4; D might be TRBD1 (5 bases). Trimming pared 5 bases from V and 8 bases from J, leaving 12 bases between. The CDR3 is 13 residues long. From germline, CDR1 is SEHNR and CDR2 FQNEAQ (reference sequence). The CDR3 nucleotides read TGTGCCAGCAGCCCCCGGGGGGTGGAAAAACTGTTTTTT. It specifies CASSPRGVEKLFF.

This clonotype has a count of ten or more. The chain employs TRBV4-1 and TRBJ2-7; D is perhaps TRBD2 (7 bases). V was trimmed by 2 bases and J by 5 bases, leaving 22 bases between them. Germline CDR1 reads MGHRA; CDR2 reads YSYEKL. CDR3 length equals 17 residues. CDR3 nucleotide sequence: TGCGCCAGCAGCCAAATCCCCTGGGGGGGGCTGCAGGACGAGCAGTACTTC. The encoded protein is CASSQIPWGGLQDEQYF.

This clonotype was seen many times. The chain combines TRBV7-2 with TRBJ2-7; D is possibly TRBD1 or TRBD2 (6 bases each). Germline V gene lookup returns CDR1 SGHTA and CDR2 FQGNSA. This CDR3 is built from 15 residues. V lost 1 base, J lost 3 bases, and 13 bases lay in between. CDR3 in DNA: TGTGCCAGCAGCTTAGTGGGGGGCGGCCTCTACGAGCAGTACGTC. Amino acid sequence: CASSLVGGGLYEQYV.

This clonotype was seen repeatedly, ten times or more. The gene calls are TRBV12-3 or TRBV12-4 and TRBJ2-5, with D uncertain. Trimming shortened V by 4 bases and J by 0 bases, and 9 bases separated the two germline ends. CDR3 length equals 14 residues. This chain's CDR3 is CASSSVPYQETQYF. The CDR3 nucleotides read TGTGCCAGCAGTTCGGTCCCGTACCAAGAGACCCAGTACTTC.

The sample holds a few counts of this clonotype. The chain combines TRBV7-9 with TRBJ1-2; D is uncertain. Germline CDR1 SEHNR, CDR2 FQNEAQ (reference sequence). V was pared by 5 bases and J by 0 bases, with 19 bases between. The CDR3 totals 17 residues. The CDR3 protein is CASSDWRQALANYGYTF. In DNA, the CDR3 is TGTGCCAGCAGCGATTGGAGGCAGGCACTAGCTAACTATGGCTACACCTTC. The whole variable domain, filled in from reference TRBV7-9 and TRBJ1-2, reads DTGVSQNPRHKITKRGQNVTFRCDPISEHNRLYWYRQTLGQGPEFLTYFQNEAQLEKSRLLSDRFSAERPKGSFSTLEIQRTEQGDSAMYLCASSDWRQALANYGYTFGSGTRLTVV.

The sample holds many counts of this clonotype. The chain links TRBV7-2 to TRBJ2-3; TRBD1 aligns across 7 bases. The V and J ends lost 2 bases and 1 base, in that order; junction bases with no gene match: 6. Looked up from germline, CDR1 is SGHTA and CDR2 is FQGNSA. CDR3 length equals 16 residues. This chain's CDR3 is CASSLRTGEGTDTQYF. CDR3 nucleotides: TGTGCCAGCAGCTTACGGACAGGAGAGGGCACAGATACGCAGTATTTT.

This chain joins TRBV2 and TRBJ1-4; D call uncertain. Germline lookup yields CDR1 SNHLY and CDR2 FYNNEI. This CDR3 has 16 residues. Trimming stripped 6 bases from V and 0 bases from J, with 14 bases between. CDR3 nucleotide sequence: TGTGCCAGCAGAGAATTTAACAGAGCAACTAATGAAAAACTGTTTTTT. Encoded protein: CASREFNRATNEKLFF. The full variable domain, in which reference TRBV2 and TRBJ1-4 provide the parts outside the CDR3, is EPEVTQTPSHQVTQMGQEVILRCVPISNHLYFYWYRQILGQKVEFLVSFYNNEISEKSEIFDDQFSVERPDGSNFTLKIRSTKLEDSAMYFCASREFNRATNEKLFFGSGTQLSVL.